These 20 T cell receptor beta chains were sequenced from one sample in a study of radiotherapy plus CTLA-4 blockade in lung cancer. TCRdb's copy holds only in-frame clones and misses some; the assay was immunoSEQ multiplex PCR. The sample yields 14,000 to 15,000 clones, less than 75% seen once. The sequences come from peripheral blood, collected from a patient treated with radiotherapy plus ipilimumab. The source of these receptors is a human donor with non-small cell lung cancer whose response to radiotherapy plus ipilimumab could not be evaluated.

V and J are TRBV5-1 and TRBJ1-2; 7 bases map to TRBD1. The J segment lost 0 bases and the V segment lost 1 base, leaving 3 bases of the junction unmatched. The CDR3 consists of 15 residues. Germline CDR1 is SGHRS and CDR2 is YFSETQ. The CDR3 nucleotides are TGCGCCAGCAGCTTGTATCAGGGGGCTAACTATGGCTACACCTTC. Its translation is CASSLYQGANYGYTF.

The genes are TRBV5-6 and TRBJ1-1; unclear D gene. The V gene's germline CDR1 is SGHDT and CDR2 YYEEEE. The CDR3 sequence is 13 residues long. V lost 4 bases, J lost 1 base, and 8 bases lay in between. Here the CDR3 reads CASSRSKNTEAFF. The CDR3, as DNA: TGTGCCAGCAGCCGGTCCAAGAACACTGAAGCTTTCTTT.

This chain connects TRBV7-2 to TRBJ2-3; 10 bases match TRBD2. V trimming: 3 bases; J trimming: 5 bases; junction bases outside the gene matches: 8. Germline V gene sequence: CDR1 SGHTA, CDR2 FQGNSA. CDR3 length: 16 amino acids. The CDR3 reads CASSFLSGGSGDTQYF. The CDR3 DNA follows: TGTGCCAGCAGCTTCCTTAGCGGGGGGAGCGGAGATACGCAGTATTTT.

The gene calls are TRBV29-1 and TRBJ2-1, with unresolved D. CDR3 length equals 15 residues. Germline CDR1 reads SQVTM; CDR2 reads ANQGSEA. V gave up 2 bases and J gave up 2 bases, with 13 bases separating them. CDR3 sequence (DNA): TGCAGCGTTGAACCCATGGCAGGTGCCTACAATGAGCAGTTCTTC. As protein: CSVEPMAGAYNEQFF.

V usage is TRBV29-1 and J usage is TRBJ2-7; D is perhaps TRBD1 (5 bases). CDR1 and CDR2 (germline): SQVTM, ANQGSEA. V lost 6 bases to trimming and J lost 1 base, with 7 bases between them. The CDR3 spans 11 residues. CDR3 loop: CSVQGSYEQYF. As DNA, the CDR3 is TGCAGCGTCCAGGGATCCTACGAGCAGTACTTC.

Only a few counts were recorded for this clone. This chain uses TRBV19 with TRBJ1-2; TRBD1 aligns across 12 bases. The ends lost 3 bases at V and 4 bases at J; junction bases unmatched: 6. Germline V gene sequence: CDR1 LNHDA, CDR2 SQIVND (reference sequence). The CDR3 has 16 residues. CDR3 sequence reads: CASSIWDRGRIYGYTF. CDR3 DNA: TGTGCCAGTAGTATCTGGGACAGGGGGCGAATCTATGGCTACACCTTC.

The chain couples TRBV30 to TRBJ2-5; 7 nucleotides line up with TRBD1. This CDR3 comprises 14 residues. V dropped 5 bases and J dropped 5; count of bases not matched to a gene: 11. Germline values: CDR1 GTSNPN, CDR2 SVGIG (reference sequence). CDR3 in DNA: TGTGCCTGGGGGACACAGGGGATGAAGGAGACCCAGTACTTC. Its translation is CAWGTQGMKETQYF.

The rearrangement joins TRBV4-1 to TRBJ2-7; 7 bases are a match to TRBD1. The trim removed 2 bases at V and 12 bases at J, leaving 7 bases unmatched. Germline assignment: CDR1 MGHRA and CDR2 YSYEKL. The length of the CDR3 is 12 residues. The CDR3 here is CASSQFGTAPYF. The CDR3 DNA sequence: TGCGCCAGCAGCCAATTTGGGACAGCCCCGTACTTC.

The rearrangement joins TRBV10-2 to TRBJ2-4; TRBD1 matches at 9 bases. V lost 6 bases and J lost 6; bases outside the gene matches: 6. There are 14 residues in the CDR3. Germline V gene lookup returns CDR1 WSHSY and CDR2 SAAADI. The CDR3 loop reads CASRTPGQGNIQYF. CDR3 DNA: TGCGCCAGCAGGACCCCGGGACAGGGAAACATTCAGTACTTC.

The chain has TRBV19 and TRBJ2-3, with 11 bases fitting TRBD2. V was pared by 5 bases and J by 5 bases, with 12 bases of the junction left unmatched. Per the germline V gene, CDR1 is LNHDA and CDR2 is SQIVND (reference sequence). This CDR3 is built from 17 residues. The CDR3 DNA sequence: TGTGCCAGTAGTCCTCGAATTAGCGGGGGGGCCTTAGATACGCAGTATTTT. Its protein product is CASSPRISGGALDTQYF.

This clone was seen only a few times. The rearrangement joins TRBV7-9 to TRBJ1-4; maybe TRBD1 (5 bases). In germline, CDR1 is SEHNR, CDR2 FQNEAQ (reference sequence). The CDR3 totals 14 residues. V was pared by 6 bases and J by 6 bases, with 14 bases between. The CDR3 reads CASRSSGLYEKLFF. The CDR3 region has the DNA TGTGCCAGCAGGTCCTCGGGACTTTATGAAAAACTGTTTTTT.

This clone was counted only a few times. The CDR3 reads CASSFTPRGNLYF. The CDR3 nucleotides are TGTGCCAGCAGCTTTACCCCCCGGGGAAACCTGTACTTC. V is TRBV7-9 and J is TRBJ2-7; D may be TRBD2 (5 bases). V dropped 3 bases and J dropped 12 bases, with 18 bases sitting between them. There are 13 residues in the CDR3. Germline loops: CDR1 SEHNR, CDR2 FQNEAQ (reference sequence).

The genes are TRBV11-2 and TRBJ2-1; maybe TRBD1 (6 bases). The length of the CDR3 is 15 residues. Germline V gene lookup returns CDR1 SGHAT and CDR2 FQNNGV. V was cut by 5 bases and J by 4 bases, with 15 bases left in between. The CDR3 DNA reads TGTGCCAGCAGCCAAACGGACAGACCTTACAATGAGCAGTTCTTC. Translation gives CASSQTDRPYNEQFF.

The chain uses TRBV5-1 and TRBJ1-1, with D possibly matching TRBD1 (6 bases). Germline V gene lookup returns CDR1 SGHRS and CDR2 YFSETQ. Trimming left V 5 bases short and J 7 bases short, with 18 bases between. CDR3 length: 14 amino acids. The CDR3 is CASRVMEGGGEAFF. For the CDR3, the DNA is TGCGCCAGCAGGGTAATGGAGGGAGGGGGTGAAGCTTTCTTT.

The V call is TRBV18, the J call TRBJ2-5, with TRBD1 as a possible D gene (5 bases). The germline CDR1 and CDR2 sequences are KGHSH and LQKENI. The CDR3 is 15 amino acids. V lost 4 bases, J lost 0 bases, and 12 bases lay in between. For the CDR3, the DNA is TGTGCCAGCTCACTTCTGAGACAGTACCAAGAGACCCAGTACTTC. Its translation is CASSLLRQYQETQYF.

The chain combines TRBV10-1 with TRBJ1-5, with D unclear. There are 13 residues in the CDR3. The V gene lost 4 bases and the J gene lost 4 bases, with 8 bases spanning the gap. Germline CDR1 and CDR2: WNHNN and SYGVQD (reference sequence). The CDR3 reads CASSAGVNQPQHF. CDR3 bases: TGCGCCAGCAGTGCCGGGGTAAATCAGCCCCAGCATTTT.

This rearrangement joins TRBV28 to TRBJ1-6; 7 bases are a match to TRBD1. Germline V gene data show CDR1 as MDHEN and CDR2 as SYDVKM. The junction had 14 bases not matched to a gene; V was cut back by 10 bases and J by 8 bases. This CDR3 spans 15 amino acids. CDR3 residues: CATSRGGAGYSPLHF. The CDR3 nucleotides are TGTGCCACTAGCAGAGGGGGCGCAGGATATTCACCCCTCCACTTT.

The chain links TRBV5-5 to TRBJ1-2; no firm D call. Between the trimmed V and J ends, which lost 3 bases and 9 bases, there was a span of 9 bases. CDR1 SGHKS and CDR2 YYEKEE come from the germline V gene (reference sequence). CDR3 length equals 11 residues. The CDR3 DNA follows: TGTGCCAGCAGCTCCGTCTCTAGCTACACCTTC. Its protein is CASSSVSSYTF.

This clone is judged medium-sized (0.01 to 0.1%). This sequence joins TRBV10-3 and TRBJ1-2; TRBD1 aligns across 10 bases. J was trimmed by 8 bases and V by 10 bases; bases with no gene match: 19. CDR3 length equals 16 residues. Germline V CDR1 and CDR2: ENHRY, SYGVKD. Here the CDR3 reads CATHSGTGELFRGYTF. In DNA, the CDR3 is TGTGCCACCCACTCCGGGACAGGGGAATTATTTCGGGGCTACACCTTC.

The CDR3 nucleotides are TGTGCCAGCAAGACAGGGGGCAGAGTCGGCGGCTACACCTTC. The encoded protein is CASKTGGRVGGYTF. The rearrangement joins TRBV19 to TRBJ1-2; TRBD1 matches 10 bases. Trimming took 9 bases from V and 8 from J; bases not matched to a gene: 12. The CDR3 has 14 residues. Germline lookup yields CDR1 LNHDA and CDR2 SQIVND (reference sequence).